The T cell receptor (beta chain) described here comes from a study of shared clonotypes between healthy human individuals (dated by TCRdb to 2020 to 2021). As for the study more broadly: A few men and a couple of women, aged 18 to 49 years, made up the cohort. For each donor, CD4 naive and CD4 memory were each run on three plates, CD8 naive on two plates, and CD8 memory on one plate. Blood TCR repertoires of about five healthy adults were deeply sequenced to estimate repertoire size and the extent of clonotype sharing between individuals. To increase sequencing depth and limit assay-specific biases, TCR repertoire library preparation and sequencing were carried out by different laboratories using diverse techniques. Each donor's leukapheresis produced roughly between about 0.9 and 9.5 billion PBMCs.

Comments on this clone: The specificity of this receptor is unknown. Base qualities are not provided; no much larger clone lies one nucleotide away.

The investigation overall reported the following: Larger estimated clonotype richness was generally found for naive subsets than for memory subsets. Because the study included a small number of donors, the genetic and exposure-history diversity represented was limited. Based on pairwise subsampling, the degree of clonotype sharing among donors was expected to be affected by sequencing depth. Sampling was limited to blood, and TCR repertoires in tissue likely differ from TCR repertoires in blood. When a handful of donors were compared, the shared fraction of clonotypes was around 4.6% for naive CD4, around 4% for naive CD8, roughly 2.5% for memory CD4, and roughly 0.43% for memory CD8. Clonotypes shared by all four sorted-subset donors showed higher generation probabilities than non-shared clonotypes. Rarefaction of sorted-subset datasets indicated incomplete sequencing despite the large sequencing depth.

From cysteine to phenylalanine, the CDR3 is 17 amino acids long. Only the CDR3 DNA stays, 51 bases, in frame from base 1. According to the germline V gene, CDR1 reads SGHTA and CDR2 reads FQGNSA. Deletion took 1 base off V and 1 base off J, with a span of 17 bases between the germline ends. Healthy HIV-negative adults with no recently reported acute infections or vaccinations were included as donors. Every donor was a Caucasian adult living in Nashville, Tennessee, USA. Magnetic negative selection was used to enrich CD4+ T cells, after which naive cells were positively selected on CD45RA and the negative fraction became the memory subset. After blood collection by leukapheresis, PBMCs were isolated using Ficoll-Histopaque density gradient centrifugation and then cryopreserved in the vapor phase of liquid nitrogen. Analytical flow cytometry was used to check the purity and quantity of every magnetically sorted T cell population. Genomic DNA was isolated from each sorted fraction and quantified by UV absorbance on a Nanodrop 2000c.

Using the deep immunoSEQ assay, multiplex PCR amplified TCR CDR3 regions from genomic DNA. For each cell subset, the extracted genomic DNA was distributed evenly across all wells of several immunoSEQ 96-well plates, and each plate served as one replicate. For sorted subsets, 150 to 250 ng of genomic DNA, equivalent to 25,000 to 35,000 T cell genomes, went into each replicate PCR. The purified libraries were quantified using a Qubit 3.0 fluorometer, sized with a Bioanalyzer 2100, and then quantified again using the KAPA Library Quantification kit. Each immunoSEQ 96-well plate was sequenced on its own single-read 150-cycle Illumina NextSeq 550 flow cell. From the authors' description of their analysis: Because the immunoSEQ output included only junctional sequences and no quality scores, the filtering could not be the same as the filtering used for full-length reads. Sequences were annotated with PyIR, a Python wrapper for IgBLAST v1.9, using IMGT germline references to assign V/J genes and CDR3. Reads were filtered out if the reads had weak V/J assignments (E-value above 1e-6), no CDR3, stop codons, out-of-frame junctions, or ambiguous translated residues. V3J clonotypes were defined as sequences sharing the same inferred V gene, J gene, and CDR3 amino acid sequence. Percentage overlap between repertoires was calculated by dividing the number of shared unique clonotypes by the size of the smaller repertoire. Three approaches were used to assess repertoire richness: RTK rarefaction, the Chao1 estimator, and Recon v2.1 estimates of unobserved clonotypes. Generation probabilities for all TCRbeta clonotypes obtained by the gDNA method from four donors were computed using OLGA. Not all clones reach the TCRdb copy of this immuneACCESS table, which keeps in-frame sequences only. Checked studies attribute under half of the gap to unresolved V genes and leave the rest unexplained. Clonal size and the V and J genes are those of that table, whereas D and trimming came from the DNA. In all, the sample holds 740,000 or so clones, and less than 80% of those were seen once. The ten largest clones add up to about 1.8% of the sample.

The material sequenced was memory CD4+ T cells sorted from blood. Explained via the paper, the cell subset or site label denotes: CD45RA-negative fraction. The V and J segments used are TRBV7-2 and TRBJ2-7; the D segment cannot be called with confidence. The origin of this receptor is a woman aged 25 to 45 in good health. Read as DNA, the sequence is TGTGCCAGCAGCTTAGTGAGTGGCCGATTATTGTCCTACGAGCAGTACTTC. Translated, this gives CASSLVSGRLLSYEQYF. This CDR3, with the reference TRBV7-2 and TRBJ2-7 proteins standing in past its ends, gives the full variable domain GAGVSQSPSNKVTEKGKDVELRCDPISGHTALYWYRQSLGQGLEFLIYFQGNSAPDKSGLPSDRFSAERTGGSVSTLTIQRTQQEDSAVYLCASSLVSGRLLSYEQYFGPGTRLTVT.